Sequencing of this T cell receptor beta chain was carried out in a study of immune evolution from preneoplasia to lung adenocarcinoma. Libraries were prepared by immunoSEQ multiplex PCR; TCRdb keeps only in-frame clonotypes and omits some of them. The table includes 9,500 to 10,000 clones, 88% detected once. Germline CDR1 reads ENHRY; CDR2 reads SYGVKD. The CDR3 covers 14 residues. V was clipped by 0 bases and J by 2 bases, with 8 bases between them. Between about 2014 and 2018, patients underwent resection in Japan or China. Premalignant or tumor cells were enriched by macro-dissection after pathologic assessment.

The J gene is TRBJ2-7, the V gene TRBV10-3; D remains ambiguous. Input material: FFPE invasive lung adenocarcinoma tissue. The TCR originated in a person aged 65 to 85 with invasive lung adenocarcinoma. Some clones in this sample may be carry-over from other donors' samples. The CDR3 coding sequence is TGTGCCATCAGTGAGTCAGTGGGAACCTACGAGCAGTACTTC. Protein: CAISESVGTYEQYF.